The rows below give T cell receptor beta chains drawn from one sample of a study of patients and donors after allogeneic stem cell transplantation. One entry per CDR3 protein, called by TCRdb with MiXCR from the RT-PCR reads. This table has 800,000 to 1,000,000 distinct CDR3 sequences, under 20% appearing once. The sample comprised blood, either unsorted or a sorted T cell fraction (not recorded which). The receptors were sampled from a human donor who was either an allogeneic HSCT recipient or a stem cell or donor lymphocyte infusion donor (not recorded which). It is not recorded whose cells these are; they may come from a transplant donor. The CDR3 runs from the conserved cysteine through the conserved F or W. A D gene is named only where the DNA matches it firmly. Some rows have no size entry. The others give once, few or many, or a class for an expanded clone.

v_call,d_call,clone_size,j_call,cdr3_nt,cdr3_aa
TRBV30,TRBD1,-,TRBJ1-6,TGTGCCGCGCCCTTCACAGGGGTTAATTCACCCCTCCACTTT,CAAPFTGVNSPLHF
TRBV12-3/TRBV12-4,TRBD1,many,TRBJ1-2,TGTGCCAGCAGTTTAGACGACAGGGGGCTTAACTATGGCTACACCTTC,CASSLDDRGLNYGYTF
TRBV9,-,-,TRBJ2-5,TGTGCCAGCAGCCCGCGGACAGACCAAGAGACCCAGTACTTC,CASSPRTDQETQYF
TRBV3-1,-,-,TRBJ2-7,TGTGCCAGCAGCCAAGATTCGCGGCGGACCTACGAGCAGTACTTC,CASSQDSRRTYEQYF
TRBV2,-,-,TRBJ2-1,TGTGCCAGCAGTGAAGGCAGGGACCATGAGCAGTTCTTC,CASSEGRDHEQFF
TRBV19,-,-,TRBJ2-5,TGTGCCAGTAGTATAAATGGAGGGCAAGAGACCCAGTACTTC,CASSINGGQETQYF
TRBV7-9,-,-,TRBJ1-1,TGTGCCAGCAGCTTCGAGACTTTGGGCACTGAAGCTTTCTTT,CASSFETLGTEAFF
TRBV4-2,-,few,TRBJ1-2,TGTGCCAGCAGCCAAGATCCCTGGGCAAGCTATGGCTACACCTTC,CASSQDPWASYGYTF
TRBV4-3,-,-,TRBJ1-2,TGCGCCAGCAGCCAAGATGGGGAGGGCTGGCACTATGGCTACACCTTC,CASSQDGEGWHYGYTF
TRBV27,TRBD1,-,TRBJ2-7,TGTGCCAGCAGTTTAAAGTCGGGACAGGTGGGCCGCGACTCCTACGAGCAGTACTTC,CASSLKSGQVGRDSYEQYF
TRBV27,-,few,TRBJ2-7,TGTGCCAGCAGTTTTCTAGGAGGGGAGCAGTACTTC,CASSFLGGEQYF
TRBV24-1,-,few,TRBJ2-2,TGTGCCACCAGTGATTTCCCCACCGGGGAGCTGTTTTTT,CATSDFPTGELFF
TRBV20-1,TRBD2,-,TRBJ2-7,TGCAGTGCTACAACTAGCGGTGTTACCTACGAGCAGTACTTC,CSATTSGVTYEQYF
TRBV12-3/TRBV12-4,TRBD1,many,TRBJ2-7,TGTGCCAGCAGTAGGGGACAGTGGTACGAGCAGTACTTC,CASSRGQWYEQYF
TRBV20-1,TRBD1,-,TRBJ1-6,TGCAGTGCTAGAACGAGAACAGGGGATTCACCCCTCCACTTT,CSARTRTGDSPLHF
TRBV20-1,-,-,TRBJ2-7,TGCAGTGCTAGTCTTTATCCGAACCATATCGAGCAGTACTTC,CSASLYPNHIEQYF
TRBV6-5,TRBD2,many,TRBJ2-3,TGTGCCAGCAGTTACTTAGCTAGCGGGGGCGCAGATACGCAGTATTTT,CASSYLASGGADTQYF
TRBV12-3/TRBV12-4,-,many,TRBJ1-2,TGTGCCAGCAGCCAAGACTGGAGACCAGAGGATGGCTACACCTTC,CASSQDWRPEDGYTF
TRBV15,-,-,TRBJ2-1,TGTGCCACCAGCCTCCGGGACAAGTACAATGAGCAGTTCTTC,CATSLRDKYNEQFF
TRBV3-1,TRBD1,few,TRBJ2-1,TGTGCCAGCAGCCAGGACAGGGTCGCCAATGAGCAGTTCTTC,CASSQDRVANEQFF
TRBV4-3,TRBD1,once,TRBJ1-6,TGCGCCAGCAGCCTCACAGGGGGCGATAATTCACCCCTCCACTTT,CASSLTGGDNSPLHF
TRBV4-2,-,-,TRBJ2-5,TGTGCCAGCAGCCAAGGCGTGACCCAGAGGGGGGAGACCCAGTACTTC,CASSQGVTQRGETQYF
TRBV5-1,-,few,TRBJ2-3,TGCGCCAGCACATACCACAGGGGCACAGATACGCAGTATTTT,CASTYHRGTDTQYF
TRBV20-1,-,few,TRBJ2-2,TGCAGTGCTAGAGTATCCAGGGGGGACACCGGGGAGCTGTTTTTT,CSARVSRGDTGELFF
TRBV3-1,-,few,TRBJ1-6,TGTGCCAGCAGCCAGGGCAGCCAAAATTCACCCCTCCACTTT,CASSQGSQNSPLHF
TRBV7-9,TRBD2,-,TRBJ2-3,TGTGCCAGCAGCTTAGTAAATATAGCGGGTTCCACAGATACGCAGTATTTT,CASSLVNIAGSTDTQYF
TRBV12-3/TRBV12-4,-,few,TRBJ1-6,TGTGCCAGCAGTTTCACTCAGGGCGTAAATTCACCCCTCCACTTT,CASSFTQGVNSPLHF
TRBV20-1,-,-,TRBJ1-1,TGCAGTGCTCCATGGGACCGCAGCAACACTGAAGCTTTCTTT,CSAPWDRSNTEAFF
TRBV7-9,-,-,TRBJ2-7,TGTGCCACCCATGGACAGGGAGGGGGGTACGAGCAGTACTTC,CATHGQGGGYEQYF
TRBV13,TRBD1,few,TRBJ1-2,TGTGCCAGCAGCACCCGACAGGGCTATGGCTACACCTTC,CASSTRQGYGYTF
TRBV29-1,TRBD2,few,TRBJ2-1,TGCAGCGTTGAAGATCCTAGCGGGGGGTCCAATGAGCAGTTCTTC,CSVEDPSGGSNEQFF
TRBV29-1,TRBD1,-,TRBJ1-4,TGCAGCGTTGGGTTCCGGGACAGGGGTGAAAAACTGTTTTTT,CSVGFRDRGEKLFF
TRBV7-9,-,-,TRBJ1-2,TGTGCCAGCAGCACATCCCCTCGGGCCCTCTATGGCTACACCTTC,CASSTSPRALYGYTF
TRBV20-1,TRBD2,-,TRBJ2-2,TGCAGTGCCGCGGGAGCGAACACCGGGGAGCTGTTTTTT,CSAAGANTGELFF
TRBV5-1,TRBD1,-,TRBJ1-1,TGCGCCAGCAGCGAAGGTGTAAGGGGGCCCACTGAAGCTTTCTTT,CASSEGVRGPTEAFF
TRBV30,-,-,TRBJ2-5,TGTGCCTGGACACTCAAAGAGACCCAGTACTTC,CAWTLKETQYF
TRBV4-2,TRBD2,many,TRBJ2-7,TGTGCCAGCAGCCAAGAGGTCCGGGCTAGCGGGACTTACTACGAGCAGTACTTC,CASSQEVRASGTYYEQYF
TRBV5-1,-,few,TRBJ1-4,TGCGCCAGCAGCTTTGCGGGGAAGGCTAATGAAAAACTGTTTTTT,CASSFAGKANEKLFF
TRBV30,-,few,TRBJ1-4,TGTGCCTGGAGTCCAGGACCAAAGGGACTGTTTTTT,CAWSPGPKGLFF
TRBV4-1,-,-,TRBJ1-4,TGCGCCAGCAGCCAAGAACCAGCAACTAATGAAAAACTGTTTTTT,CASSQEPATNEKLFF
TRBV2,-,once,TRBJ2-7,TGTGCCAGCAGCCCCGGCACGGAAAATCCCTACGAGCAGTACTTC,CASSPGTENPYEQYF
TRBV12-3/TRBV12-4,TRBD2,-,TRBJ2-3,TGTGCCAGCAGTTCCTGGACTAGCGGGGGGTTACGTCCCTCCGGCACAGATACGCAGTATTTT,CASSSWTSGGLRPSGTDTQYF
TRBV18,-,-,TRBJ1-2,TGTGCCAGCTCACCGGATATGGCCGGGCCGGACGGTTTTGAAGCTAACTATGGCTACACCTTC,CASSPDMAGPDGFEANYGYTF
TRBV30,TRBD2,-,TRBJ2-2,TGTGCCTGGAATGCGGGAGGGTCCGGGGAGCTGTTTTTT,CAWNAGGSGELFF
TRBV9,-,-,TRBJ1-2,TGTGCCAGCAGCGTAGGGCAGGACATCGCTGGCTACACCTTC,CASSVGQDIAGYTF
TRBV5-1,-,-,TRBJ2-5,TGCGCCAGCAGCCACCCCCCCCGCCGAATCGACCAAGAGACCCAGTACTTC,CASSHPPRRIDQETQYF
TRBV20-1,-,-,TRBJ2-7,TGCAGTGCAGACCAGCGCTTATCCTACGAGCAGTACTTC,CSADQRLSYEQYF
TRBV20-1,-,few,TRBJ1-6,TGCAGTGCTGAGGAGGGGTCTAGCTCCTATAATTCACCCCTCCACTTT,CSAEEGSSSYNSPLHF
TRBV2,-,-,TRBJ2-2,TGTGCCAGCAGTGAAGCAACAGGGAGACACACCGGGGAGCTGTTTTTT,CASSEATGRHTGELFF
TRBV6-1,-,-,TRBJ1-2,TGTGCCAGCAAGGAAGGAGACAGAGTTGACTATGGCTACACCTTC,CASKEGDRVDYGYTF
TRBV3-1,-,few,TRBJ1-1,TGTGCCAGCAGCCAAGGACCCCCCAGGTCTGGGACGAACACTGAAGCTTTCTTT,CASSQGPPRSGTNTEAFF
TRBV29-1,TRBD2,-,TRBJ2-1,TGCAGCGTTGAACTCTACCTAGCGGAGTACAAAGAGCAGTTCTTC,CSVELYLAEYKEQFF
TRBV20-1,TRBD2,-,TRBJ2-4,TGCAGTGCTAGAGATCGGGGGACTAGCGGGAGAATAGCCAAAAACATTCAGTACTTC,CSARDRGTSGRIAKNIQYF